This passage covers 25 T cell receptor beta chains from one sample sequenced in a study of cytomegalovirus exposure and HLA in healthy donors. Use of 60 Vbeta and 13 Jbeta primers characterized the PCR. The data were produced by immunoSEQ multiplex PCR, yet TCRdb's version contains in-frame clones alone and is incomplete. In the table there are hundreds of thousands of clones, roughly 82% of which are singletons. The specimen sequenced was PBMCs. These receptors all stem from a middle-aged man in good health and CMV-seropositive.

The chain has TRBV11-1 and TRBJ1-1; TRBD1 aligns across 7 bases. V trimming: 2 bases; J trimming: 4 bases; junction bases outside the gene matches: 4. CDR3 size: 14 residues. The germline V gene encodes CDR1 SGHAT and CDR2 FQDESV (reference sequence). The CDR3 sequence: CASSLTGDGTEAFF. Here the CDR3 DNA reads TGTGCCAGCAGCTTAACAGGGGACGGCACTGAAGCTTTCTTT.

V gene TRBV27 combines with J gene TRBJ1-4; D is unresolved. V lost 5 bases and J 5 bases, leaving 12 bases between the germline ends. CDR1 is MNHEY and CDR2 is SMNVEV in the germline V gene (reference sequence). The CDR3 length is 14 residues. The CDR3 DNA is TGTGCCAGCAGTCCACTCGCAGGCAATGAAAAACTGTTTTTT. As protein: CASSPLAGNEKLFF.

V gene TRBV6-1 combines with J gene TRBJ1-6, with TRBD1 matching 10 bases. J was trimmed by 9 bases and V by 4 bases; bases with no gene match: 6. Germline V gene sequence: CDR1 MNHNS, CDR2 SASEGT. The CDR3 spans 15 residues. The CDR3 protein is CASSADDRGPSPLHF. In nucleotides, the CDR3 is TGTGCCAGCAGTGCAGATGACAGGGGGCCTTCACCCCTCCACTTT.

The chain joins TRBV18 to TRBJ2-2; a weak D match, TRBD2 (6 bases). CDR3 length: 16 residues. CDR1 and CDR2 from the germline V gene are KGHSH and LQKENI. V was clipped by 0 bases and J by 6 bases, with 14 bases between them. CDR3 sequence (DNA): TGTGCCAGCTCACCACCGGCGGGCCCGGGGGCCGGGGAGCTGTTTTTT. It specifies CASSPPAGPGAGELFF. Full variable domain (missing parts from reference TRBV18 and TRBJ2-2): NAGVMQNPRHLVRRRGQEARLRCSPMKGHSHVYWYRQLPEEGLKFMVYLQKENIIDESGMPKERFSAEFPKEGPSILRIQQVVRGDSAAYFCASSPPAGPGAGELFFGEGSRLTVL.

The J gene is TRBJ1-1, the V gene TRBV18, with TRBD1 identical over 8 bases. Unmatched junction bases numbered 7, after V lost 5 bases and J lost 2 bases. Germline lookup yields CDR1 KGHSH and CDR2 LQKENI. There are 15 residues in the CDR3. CDR3 DNA sequence: TGTGCCAGCTCAACCTCGGCAGGGGGCAACACTGAAGCTTTCTTT. Its translation: CASSTSAGGNTEAFF.

The chain is built from TRBV19 and TRBJ2-1, with TRBD1 matching 8 bases. Losses at the gene ends were 6 bases for V and 4 bases for J; bases not matched to a gene: 5. CDR1 LNHDA and CDR2 SQIVND come from the germline V gene (reference sequence). The length of the CDR3 is 14 residues. The DNA of the CDR3 is TGTGCCAGTAGCGACAGGGGAGGATACAATGAGCAGTTCTTC. It translates to CASSDRGGYNEQFF.

The chain links TRBV27 to TRBJ2-1, with TRBD2 matching over 8 bases. Germline loops: CDR1 MNHEY, CDR2 SMNVEV (reference sequence). Trimming removed 7 bases from V and 9 bases from J; junction bases left unmatched: 11. This CDR3 comprises 14 residues. CDR3 in DNA: TGTGCCAGCACGACACGGGAGGGCCGTCGTGAGCAGTTCTTC. It encodes CASTTREGRREQFF.

This clone was picked up a small number of times. The chain is built from TRBV28 and TRBJ2-2, with TRBD1 identical over 8 bases. The junction had 4 bases not matched to a gene; V was cut back by 6 bases and J by 7 bases. Germline CDR1 and CDR2: MDHEN and SYDVKM. This CDR3 comprises 13 residues. CDR3 in DNA: TGTGCCAGCAGGACAGGGGCAAGCGGGGAGCTGTTTTTT. This sequence encodes CASRTGASGELFF.

The chain carries TRBV7-9 and TRBJ1-1; TRBD1 matches at 7 bases. With 4 bases clipped from V and 3 bases from J, the junction kept 5 bases outside the gene matches. The CDR3 consists of 14 residues. The germline V gene has CDR1 SEHNR and CDR2 FQNEAQ (reference sequence). CDR3 DNA: TGTGCCAGCAGCTCGACAGGGTATGACACTGAAGCTTTCTTT. This encodes CASSSTGYDTEAFF.

The V call is TRBV7-2, the J call TRBJ2-3; unclear D gene. Germline V gene data show CDR1 as SGHTA and CDR2 as FQGNSA. The CDR3 length is 13 residues. V was pared by 1 base and J by 3 bases, with 5 bases between. CDR3 coding DNA: TGTGCCAGCAGCTTAGACGGGACAGATACGCAGTATTTT. Protein sequence: CASSLDGTDTQYF.

This chain uses TRBV19 with TRBJ1-5; D is uncertain. The CDR3 is 15 residues long. Germline V gene data show CDR1 as LNHDA and CDR2 as SQIVND (reference sequence). Deletions cut 3 bases from V and 0 bases from J, with 9 bases between. The CDR3 loop reads CASSILPGSNQPQHF. CDR3 nucleotides: TGTGCCAGTAGTATTCTACCAGGTAGCAATCAGCCCCAGCATTTT. Together with reference TRBV19 and TRBJ1-5, the CDR3 gives the full variable domain: DGGITQSPKYLFRKEGQNVTLSCEQNLNHDAMYWYRQDPGQGLRLIYYSQIVNDFQKGDIAEGYSVSREKKESFPLTVTSAQKNPTAFYLCASSILPGSNQPQHFGDGTRLSIL.

The rearrangement links TRBV19 to TRBJ2-3; no clear D. The CDR3 runs 12 residues. The V end was cut by 6 bases, the J end by 4 bases, with 8 bases between. The germline CDR1 and CDR2 sequences are LNHDA and SQIVND (reference sequence). CDR3 nucleotides: TGTGCCAGTAGCTTCCCGGCAGATACGCAGTATTTT. It yields the protein CASSFPADTQYF.

As concerns this clone: Other DNA sequences within the sample encode an identical CDR3. The chain has TRBV19 and TRBJ1-5; no clear D. CDR1 is LNHDA, CDR2 SQIVND, per germline (reference sequence). Trimming left V 2 bases short and J 0 bases short, with 8 bases between. The CDR3 totals 15 residues. The CDR3: CASSITSYSNQPQHF. The CDR3 region has the DNA TGTGCCAGTAGTATAACATCTTATAGCAATCAGCCCCAGCATTTT.

The rearrangement links TRBV9 to TRBJ2-1, with D tentatively TRBD2 (6 bases). CDR1 is SGDLS, CDR2 YYNGEE, per germline. This CDR3 is 15 amino acids long. Deletions cut 2 bases from V and 9 bases from J, with 18 bases between. The CDR3 nucleotides read TGTGCCAGCAGCGTCTTGACGGGAGTAGTCGGTGAGCAGTTCTTC. This sequence encodes CASSVLTGVVGEQFF.

This clone was detected once. The genes are TRBV7-3 and TRBJ2-1; D unclear. CDR3 size: 13 residues. The V gene lost 4 bases and the J gene lost 3 bases, with 7 bases spanning the gap. Germline CDR1 reads SGHTA; CDR2 reads FQGTGA. The CDR3 DNA is TGTGCCAGCAGCTACGCTAGCTACAATGAGCAGTTCTTC. Translated: CASSYASYNEQFF.

The chain is built from TRBV7-9 and TRBJ2-1; 11 bases are shared with TRBD2. The CDR3 loop spans 14 amino acids. Germline CDR1 reads SEHNR; CDR2 reads FQNEAQ (reference sequence). With V trimmed by 10 bases and J by 7 bases, 9 bases remained unmatched. The CDR3 DNA reads TGTGCCATTGCACCGGGACTAGCGGCTAATGAGCAGTTCTTC. Amino acid sequence: CAIAPGLAANEQFF. Looking up the rest from reference TRBV7-9 and TRBJ2-1 gives the full variable domain: DTGVSQNPRHKITKRGQNVTFRCDPISEHNRLYWYRQTLGQGPEFLTYFQNEAQLEKSRLLSDRFSAERPKGSFSTLEIQRTEQGDSAMYLCAIAPGLAANEQFFGPGTRLTVL.

Regarding this clone: A read error may produce the germline difference seen at one junction end. J is TRBJ2-1 and V is TRBV2; D is perhaps TRBD2 (6 bases). This CDR3 region has 15 residues. Germline lookup yields CDR1 SNHLY and CDR2 FYNNEI. The CDR3 loop is CTSSSGLASYNEQFF. CDR3 bases: TGTACCAGTAGTTCTGGTCTAGCGTCCTACAATGAGCAGTTCTTC.

The genes are TRBV13 and TRBJ2-3; TRBD2 matches at 7 bases. In germline, CDR1 is PRHDT, CDR2 FYEKMQ (reference sequence). J was trimmed by 0 bases and V by 5 bases; bases with no gene match: 8. The CDR3 runs 16 residues. CDR3 bases: TGTGCCAGCAGCGGACTAGAGGAACCGAGCACAGATACGCAGTATTTT. Amino acid sequence: CASSGLEEPSTDTQYF.

The CDR3 sequence: CASSLGDAYEQYF. CDR3 coding DNA: TGCGCCAGCAGCTTGGGAGATGCCTACGAGCAGTACTTC. The chain carries TRBV5-1 and TRBJ2-7; D not resolved. Germline lookup yields CDR1 SGHRS and CDR2 YFSETQ. The V gene lost 0 bases and the J gene lost 2 bases, with 6 bases spanning the gap. The length of the CDR3 is 13 residues.

This clone has a single count. The rearrangement uses TRBV27 and TRBJ1-2; 12 bases map to TRBD1. The J segment lost 3 bases and the V segment lost 5 bases, leaving 4 bases of the junction unmatched. Germline-derived CDR1 and CDR2 are MNHEY and SMNVEV (reference sequence). This CDR3 contains 15 residues. In DNA form, the CDR3 reads TGTGCCAGCAGTCCCGGGACAGGGGGCGACTATGGCTACACCTTC. Encoded protein: CASSPGTGGDYGYTF.

Comment on this clone: Different DNA sequences within this sample yield the same CDR3. This sequence joins TRBV7-9 and TRBJ2-5; TRBD2 might be the D (5 bases). The CDR3 is 11 residues long. Germline loops: CDR1 SEHNR, CDR2 FQNEAQ (reference sequence). Trimming took 5 bases from V and 5 from J, leaving 6 bases between them. The CDR3 reads CASSPSETQYF. Written as DNA, the CDR3 is TGTGCCAGCAGCCCTAGCGAGACCCAGTACTTC.

CDR3 residues: CASMPGAGYNEQFF. CDR3 in DNA: TGTGCCAGCATGCCGGGAGCTGGCTACAATGAGCAGTTCTTC. The chain combines TRBV5-6 with TRBJ2-1; D may be TRBD2 (6 bases). CDR3 length: 14 residues. Germline CDR1 SGHDT, CDR2 YYEEEE. The V end was cut by 6 bases, the J end by 3 bases, with 13 bases between. The whole variable domain, remainder taken from reference TRBV5-6 and TRBJ2-1, is DAGVTQSPTHLIKTRGQQVTLRCSPKSGHDTVSWYQQALGQGPQFIFQYYEEEERQRGNFPDRFSGHQFPNYSSELNVNALLLGDSALYLCASMPGAGYNEQFFGPGTRLTVL.

V and J are TRBV14 and TRBJ1-2, with D possibly TRBD1 on 5 matching bases. Germline assignment: CDR1 SGHDN and CDR2 FVKESK. This CDR3 comprises 14 residues. The germline V and J ends were trimmed by 3 bases and 6 bases, with 14 bases remaining between them. The CDR3, as DNA: TGTGCCAGCAGCCAGCGGCAGGGTATCGATGGCTACACCTTC. Translated: CASSQRQGIDGYTF. Looking up the rest from reference TRBV14 and TRBJ1-2 gives the full variable domain: EAGVTQFPSHSVIEKGQTVTLRCDPISGHDNLYWYRRVMGKEIKFLLHFVKESKQDESGMPNNRFLAERTGGTYSTLKVQPAELEDSGVYFCASSQRQGIDGYTFGSGTRLTVV.

The CDR3 here is CASSYEGGGELFF. The CDR3 DNA reads TGTGCCAGCAGTTACGAGGGAGGCGGGGAGCTGTTTTTT. The V and J genes are TRBV6-5 and TRBJ2-2, with D possibly TRBD2 on 6 matching bases. The CDR3 is 13 amino acids. Per the germline V gene, CDR1 is MNHEY and CDR2 is SVGAGI. Trimming removed 2 bases at V and 7 bases at J, with 8 bases between.

This chain uses TRBV6-5 with TRBJ1-2; D perhaps matches TRBD1 (6 bases). V was trimmed by 5 bases and J by 7 bases, leaving 20 bases between them. CDR3 size: 15 residues. Germline values: CDR1 MNHEY, CDR2 SVGAGI. As DNA, the CDR3 is TGTGCCAGCAGTCCACCGGGACAACAGAGTCGTGGCTACACCTTC. Its translation: CASSPPGQQSRGYTF.